A single sample gave rise to the 12 T cell receptor beta chains below, sequenced in a study of persistence of HIV-infected CD4 T cells. Nonspecific anti-CD3/anti-CD28 bead stimulation represents the broad CD4+ T cell repertoire. Sorting of responding CD4+ T cells relied on upregulated CD40 ligand together with CD69. No antigen has been identified for these receptors. The immunoSEQ assay was version 4, run in survey mode. Profiling relied on immunoSEQ multiplex PCR, and the TCRdb table lists in-frame clones only, not all of them. This table holds 40,000 to 55,000 clones, around 89% found once. The material sequenced was CD4+ T cells sorted from PBMCs after roughly 19-hour stimulation, taken from a patient who received antiretroviral therapy. The source is an adult woman with HIV who was CMV-seropositive.

V and J are TRBV20-1 and TRBJ1-6; unclear D gene. This CDR3 is 14 amino acids long. CDR1 DFQATT and CDR2 SNEGSKA come from the germline V gene (reference sequence). V dropped 3 bases and J dropped 6 bases, with 12 bases sitting between them. CDR3 sequence: CSASRPGTNSPLHF. The CDR3 DNA follows: TGCAGTGCTAGTCGGCCAGGAACTAATTCACCCCTCCACTTT.

This clone has a single count. This sample also contains other DNA sequences that code for the same CDR3. V gene TRBV19 combines with J gene TRBJ1-1; D perhaps matches TRBD1 (5 bases). The CDR3 is made up of 13 amino acids. Germline V gene data show CDR1 as LNHDA and CDR2 as SQIVND (reference sequence). V lost 1 base to trimming and J lost 4 bases, with 7 bases between them. The chain's CDR3 is CASSIGGGTEAFF. The CDR3 DNA reads as TGTGCCAGTAGTATAGGGGGGGGCACTGAAGCTTTCTTT.

The rearrangement joins TRBV27 to TRBJ1-2; 10 bases align to TRBD1. V shed 4 bases and J 2 bases; nucleotides not matched to a gene: 7. CDR1 is MNHEY and CDR2 is SMNVEV in the germline V gene (reference sequence). CDR3 length: 16 amino acids. DNA for the CDR3: TGTGCCAGCAGTTCGGACCCGGGACAGGGGAACTATGGCTACACCTTC. Its protein product is CASSSDPGQGNYGYTF.

The V gene is TRBV19, the J gene TRBJ2-3; D remains ambiguous. Germline CDR1 and CDR2: LNHDA and SQIVND (reference sequence). V lost 5 bases to trimming and J lost 0 bases, with 9 bases between them. The CDR3 runs to 14 residues. DNA for the CDR3: TGTGCCAGTAGTCCCGGGCCGAGCACAGATACGCAGTATTTT. Protein product: CASSPGPSTDTQYF.

The chain employs TRBV3-1 (or the pseudogene TRBV3-2) and TRBJ1-2, with D uncertain. Deletions cut 0 bases from V and 4 bases from J, with 15 bases between. Germline-derived CDR1 and CDR2 are LGHDT and YNNKEL (reference sequence). The CDR3 totals 16 residues. This chain's CDR3 is CASSQDLLSHSYGYTF. The CDR3 DNA is TGTGCCAGCAGCCAAGATCTTTTATCACACAGCTATGGCTACACCTTC.

V is TRBV6-5 and J is TRBJ1-6; D gene unclear. The CDR3 sequence is 13 residues long. Germline CDR1 and CDR2: MNHEY and SVGAGI. Deletions cut 8 bases from V and 7 bases from J, with 12 bases between. The CDR3 region has the DNA TGTGCCAGCTCTAGGGAGAGGAATTCACCCCTCCACTTT. Protein product: CASSRERNSPLHF.

V is TRBV27 and J is TRBJ1-3; D is undetermined. The CDR3 sequence is 11 residues long. From germline, CDR1 is MNHEY and CDR2 SMNVEV (reference sequence). Trimming shortened V by 2 bases and J by 16 bases, and 12 bases separated the two germline ends. The CDR3 DNA reads TGTGCCAGCAGTTTACGACCCCCTCGGTATTTT. Amino acids: CASSLRPPRYF.

In its sample, this clone was seen once. The chain carries TRBV10-2 and TRBJ2-3, with unresolved D. CDR1 is WSHSY, CDR2 SAAADI, per germline. V was pared by 0 bases and J by 1 base, with 11 bases between. The length of the CDR3 is 16 residues. The CDR3 sequence is CASSESLGSGTDTQYF. The CDR3 DNA is TGCGCCAGCAGTGAGTCTTTGGGAAGCGGCACAGATACGCAGTATTTT.

V and J are TRBV12-3 or TRBV12-4 and TRBJ1-1; D is unclear. The CDR3 runs 13 residues. V was clipped by 2 bases and J by 5 bases, with 9 bases between them. The DNA for the CDR3 is TGTGCCAGCAGTTTAAGGTTCTCGACTGAAGCTTTCTTT. Translation gives CASSLRFSTEAFF.

A word on this clone: The sample has other DNA sequences that encode this CDR3 too. The V and J genes are TRBV10-3 and TRBJ1-4; 8 nucleotides match TRBD1. This CDR3 has 14 amino acids. CDR1 and CDR2 from the germline V gene are ENHRY and SYGVKD. The V gene end was trimmed by 6 bases and the J gene end by 5 bases; junction bases not matched to a gene: 5. In DNA form, the CDR3 reads TGTGCCATCAGCGGGGACAGGCGAAATGAAAAACTGTTTTTT. Translation gives CAISGDRRNEKLFF.

The CDR3, as DNA: TGTGCCAGCCCTGGGCTAGTCCGGGACAGGGGCTCCCGGGAGCAGTTCTTC. Its translation is CASPGLVRDRGSREQFF. The chain employs TRBV21-1 and TRBJ2-1; the DNA was not compared with TRBD1, the D call given in the table. TRBV21-1 has pseudogene status. The CDR3 has 17 amino acids.

The chain employs TRBV10-3 and TRBJ2-1, with 9 bases identical to TRBD1. Germline V gene data show CDR1 as ENHRY and CDR2 as SYGVKD. Trimming cost V 6 bases and J 7 bases; bases outside gene matches: 7. CDR3 length: 14 amino acids. The CDR3 DNA sequence: TGTGCCATCAGCCTGGGACAGGGTATGAATGAGCAGTTCTTC. Encoded protein: CAISLGQGMNEQFF.